The 3 T cell receptor beta chains given below trace back to one sample, sequenced in a study of blood T cells in healthy people across ages. A second about 6 to 12 cycle PCR used barcoded and J-beta primers. TCRdb used MiXCR to reprocess the 5' RACE reads, holding one entry per CDR3 protein. The sample comprises 1,500,000 or so distinct CDR3 sequences, 42% of which are singletons, and just over 4% rests with the top ten. Sequenced material: blood. The receptors were gathered from a woman aged 18-30 years in good health.

V is TRBV7-2 and J is TRBJ2-1; TRBD2 is a possible D gene (5 bases). The germline V gene has CDR1 SGHTA and CDR2 FQGNSA. Trimming pared 3 bases from V and 9 bases from J, leaving 15 bases between. The CDR3 sequence is 14 residues long. CDR3 protein: CASSFLAPRGEQFF. In DNA, the CDR3 is TGTGCCAGCAGCTTCCTAGCCCCCCGGGGTGAGCAGTTCTTC.

This clonotype has ten or more counts. The V gene is TRBV4-3, the J gene TRBJ2-1, with a possible D match to TRBD1 (6 bases). The germline V gene has CDR1 LGHNA and CDR2 YSLEER. Deletions cut 1 base from V and 1 base from J, with 11 bases between. This CDR3 is built from 16 residues. CDR3 sequence reads: CASSQGVQGSYNEQFF. CDR3 bases: TGCGCCAGCAGCCAAGGAGTACAGGGTTCCTACAATGAGCAGTTCTTC.

This clonotype appeared many times. The rearrangement uses TRBV6-1 and TRBJ2-5, with a tentative D call TRBD2 (7 bases). The CDR3 has 14 residues. Germline V gene sequence: CDR1 MNHNS, CDR2 SASEGT. V was pared by 3 bases and J by 5 bases, with 13 bases between. The CDR3 DNA reads TGTGCCAGCAGTGAGGGGGGGCATGTGGAGACCCAGTACTTC. Protein: CASSEGGHVETQYF.